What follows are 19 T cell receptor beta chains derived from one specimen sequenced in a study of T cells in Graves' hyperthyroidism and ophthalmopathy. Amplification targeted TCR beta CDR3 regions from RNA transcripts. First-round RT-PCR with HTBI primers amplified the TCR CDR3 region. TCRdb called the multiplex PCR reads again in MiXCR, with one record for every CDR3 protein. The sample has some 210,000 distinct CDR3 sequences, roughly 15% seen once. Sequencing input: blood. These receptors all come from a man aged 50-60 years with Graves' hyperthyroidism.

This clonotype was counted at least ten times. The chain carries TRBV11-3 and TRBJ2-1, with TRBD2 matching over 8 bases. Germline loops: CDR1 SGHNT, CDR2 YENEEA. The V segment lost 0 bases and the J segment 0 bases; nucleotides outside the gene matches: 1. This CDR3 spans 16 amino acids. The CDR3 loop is CASSLDSGTSYNEQFF. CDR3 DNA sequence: TGTGCCAGCAGCTTAGATAGCGGGACCTCCTACAATGAGCAGTTCTTC. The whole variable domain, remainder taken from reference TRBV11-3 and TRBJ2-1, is EAGVVQSPRYKIIEKKQPVAFWCNPISGHNTLYWYLQNLGQGPELLIRYENEEAVDDSQLPKDRFSAERLKGVDSTLKIQPAELGDSAVYLCASSLDSGTSYNEQFFGPGTRLTVL.

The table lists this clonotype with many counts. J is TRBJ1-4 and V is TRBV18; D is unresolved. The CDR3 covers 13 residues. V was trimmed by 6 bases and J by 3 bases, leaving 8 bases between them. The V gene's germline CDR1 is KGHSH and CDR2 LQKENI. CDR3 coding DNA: TGTGCCAGCTCGGCCAGCTCTAATGAAAAACTGTTTTTT. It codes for CASSASSNEKLFF.

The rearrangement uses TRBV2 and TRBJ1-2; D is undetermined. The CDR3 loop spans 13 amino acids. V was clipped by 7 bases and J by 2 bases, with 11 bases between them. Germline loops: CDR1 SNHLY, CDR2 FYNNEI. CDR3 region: CASKLNPNYGYTF. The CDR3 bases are TGTGCCAGCAAGTTGAATCCCAACTATGGCTACACCTTC.

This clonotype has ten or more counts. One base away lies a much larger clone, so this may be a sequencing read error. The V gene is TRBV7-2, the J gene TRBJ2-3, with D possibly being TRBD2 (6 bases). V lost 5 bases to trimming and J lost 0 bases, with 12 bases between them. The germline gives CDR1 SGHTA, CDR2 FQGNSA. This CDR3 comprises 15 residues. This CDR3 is CASSITSLSTDTQYF. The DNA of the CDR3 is TGTGCCAGCAGCATCACTAGCCTCAGCACAGATACGCAGTATTTT.

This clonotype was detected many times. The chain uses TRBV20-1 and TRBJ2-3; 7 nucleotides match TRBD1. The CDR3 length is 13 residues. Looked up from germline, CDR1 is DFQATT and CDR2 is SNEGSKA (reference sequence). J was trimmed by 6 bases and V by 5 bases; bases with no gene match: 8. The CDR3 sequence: CSAADRRKDTQYF. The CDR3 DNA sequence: TGCAGTGCTGCGGACAGGAGGAAGGATACGCAGTATTTT.

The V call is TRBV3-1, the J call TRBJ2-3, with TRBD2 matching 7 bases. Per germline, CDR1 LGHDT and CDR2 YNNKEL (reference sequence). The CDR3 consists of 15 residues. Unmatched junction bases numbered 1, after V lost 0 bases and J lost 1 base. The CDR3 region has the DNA TGTGCCAGCAGCCAAGATCTAGCGGGCACAGATACGCAGTATTTT. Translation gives CASSQDLAGTDTQYF.

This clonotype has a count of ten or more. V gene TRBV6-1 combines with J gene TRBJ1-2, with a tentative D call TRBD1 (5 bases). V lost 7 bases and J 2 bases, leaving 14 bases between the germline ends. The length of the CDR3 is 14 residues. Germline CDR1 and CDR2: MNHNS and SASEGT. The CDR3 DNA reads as TGTGCCAGCACCCAGAGTGCAGGGAACTATGGCTACACCTTC. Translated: CASTQSAGNYGYTF.

The CDR3 is CATSDLNGAAKDTQYF. CDR3 DNA: TGTGCCACCAGTGATTTAAATGGAGCGGCCAAAGATACGCAGTATTTT. This chain connects TRBV24-1 to TRBJ2-3, with D possibly TRBD2 on 5 matching bases. V lost 1 base and J 5 bases, leaving 15 bases between the germline ends. This CDR3 is built from 16 residues. The germline V gene encodes CDR1 KGHDR and CDR2 SFDVKD.

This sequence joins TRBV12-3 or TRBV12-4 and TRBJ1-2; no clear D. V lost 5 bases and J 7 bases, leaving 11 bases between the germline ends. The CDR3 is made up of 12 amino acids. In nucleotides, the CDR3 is TGTGCCAGCAGTCGCCTGGGTGGTGGCTACACCTTC. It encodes CASSRLGGGYTF.

CDR3 in DNA: TGCAGTGCTGCACCCGGGACAGGGGGCGCAAAACTGTTTTTT. Translation: CSAAPGTGGAKLFF. This chain joins TRBV20-1 and TRBJ1-4; TRBD1 matches at 12 bases. Germline CDR1 reads DFQATT; CDR2 reads SNEGSKA (reference sequence). The CDR3 consists of 14 residues. V lost 5 bases and J lost 10; bases outside the gene matches: 8.

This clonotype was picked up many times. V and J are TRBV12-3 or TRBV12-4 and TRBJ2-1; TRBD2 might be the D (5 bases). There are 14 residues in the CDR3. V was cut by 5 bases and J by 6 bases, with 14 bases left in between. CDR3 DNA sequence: TGTGCCAGCAGTCGAAGGGCGGGTATCAATGAGCAGTTCTTC. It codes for CASSRRAGINEQFF.

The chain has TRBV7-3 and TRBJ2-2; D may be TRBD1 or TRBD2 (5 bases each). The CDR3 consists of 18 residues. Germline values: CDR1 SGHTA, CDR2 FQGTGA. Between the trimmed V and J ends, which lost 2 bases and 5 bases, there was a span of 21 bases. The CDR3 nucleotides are TGTGCCAGCAGCTTATGGGACCTGCGACGGCTCGGGACCGGGGAGCTGTTTTTT. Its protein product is CASSLWDLRRLGTGELFF. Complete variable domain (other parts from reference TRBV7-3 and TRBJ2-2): GAGVSQTPSNKVTEKGKYVELRCDPISGHTALYWYRQSLGQGPEFLIYFQGTGAADDSGLPNDRFFAVRPEGSVSTLKIQRTERGDSAVYLCASSLWDLRRLGTGELFFGEGSRLTVL.

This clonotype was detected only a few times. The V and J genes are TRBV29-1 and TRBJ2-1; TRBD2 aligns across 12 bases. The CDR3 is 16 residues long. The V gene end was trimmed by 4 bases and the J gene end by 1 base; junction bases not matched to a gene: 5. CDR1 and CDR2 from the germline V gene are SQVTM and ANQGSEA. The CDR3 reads CSVGLAGEWSYNEQFF. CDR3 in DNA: TGCAGCGTTGGACTAGCGGGAGAATGGTCCTACAATGAGCAGTTCTTC.

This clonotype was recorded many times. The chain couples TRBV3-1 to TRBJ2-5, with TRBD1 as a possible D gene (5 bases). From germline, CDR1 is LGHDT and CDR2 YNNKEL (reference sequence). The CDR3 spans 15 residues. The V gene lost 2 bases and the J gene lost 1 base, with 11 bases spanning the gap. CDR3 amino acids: CASSQFTGPQETQYF. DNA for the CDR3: TGTGCCAGCAGCCAATTCACAGGACCCCAAGAGACCCAGTACTTC.

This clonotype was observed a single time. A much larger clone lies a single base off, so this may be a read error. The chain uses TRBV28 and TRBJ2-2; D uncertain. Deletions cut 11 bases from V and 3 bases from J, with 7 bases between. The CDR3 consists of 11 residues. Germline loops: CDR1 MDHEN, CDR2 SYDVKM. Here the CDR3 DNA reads TGTGCCGGCAAGGACACCGGGGAGCTGTTTTTT. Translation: CAGKDTGELFF.

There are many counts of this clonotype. The CDR3 loop reads CSAQGWTLAYEQYF. CDR3 nucleotide sequence: TGCAGTGCCCAGGGCTGGACATTAGCCTACGAGCAGTACTTC. The chain recombines TRBV20-1 with TRBJ2-7, with D perhaps TRBD1 (5 bases). CDR1 DFQATT and CDR2 SNEGSKA come from the germline V gene (reference sequence). The CDR3 runs 14 residues. V gave up 6 bases and J gave up 2 bases, with 17 bases separating them.

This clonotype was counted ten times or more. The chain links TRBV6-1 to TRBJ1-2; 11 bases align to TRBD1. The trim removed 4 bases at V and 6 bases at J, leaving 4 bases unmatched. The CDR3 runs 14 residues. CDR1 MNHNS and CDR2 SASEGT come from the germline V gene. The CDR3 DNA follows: TGTGCCAGCAGTGCCGGGACAGGGGGTGATGGCTACACCTTC. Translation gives CASSAGTGGDGYTF.

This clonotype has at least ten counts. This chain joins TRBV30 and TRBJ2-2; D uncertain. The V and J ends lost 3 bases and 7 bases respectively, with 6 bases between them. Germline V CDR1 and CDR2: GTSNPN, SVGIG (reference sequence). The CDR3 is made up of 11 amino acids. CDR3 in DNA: TGTGCCTGGAGGGGCGTCGGGGAGCTGTTTTTT. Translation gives CAWRGVGELFF.

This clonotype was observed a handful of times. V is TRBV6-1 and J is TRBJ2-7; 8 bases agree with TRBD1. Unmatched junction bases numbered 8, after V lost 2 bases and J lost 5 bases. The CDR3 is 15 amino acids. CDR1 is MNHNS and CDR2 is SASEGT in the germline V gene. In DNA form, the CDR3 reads TGTGCCAGCAGTGAAAGTATACAGGGGGGTCACGAGCAGTACTTC. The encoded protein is CASSESIQGGHEQYF.